This T cell receptor beta chain was recorded in a study of T cell responses to AZD1222 COVID-19 vaccine. Overall study findings and caveats: It was only after the peak T cell response that any repertoires were sampled. Donors were mostly white British, more females; clonal diversity possibly underestimated. Increases in Spike-specific TCR breadth and depth were seen after two AZD1222 doses. Just five to seven people given AZD1222 tested seropositive at baseline.

The protocol was immunoSEQ multiplex PCR, while the TCRdb copy is restricted to in-frame clones and leaves out a portion. Among about 97,000 clones listed, nearly 90% were seen once. Germline V gene data show CDR1 as SGDLS and CDR2 as YYNGEE. The CDR3 totals 12 residues. Trimming took 5 bases from V and 8 from J, leaving 13 bases between them. This clone was recorded once. The antigen is unknown. The rearrangement links TRBV9 to TRBJ1-2, with no clear D. The source material was peripheral blood, sampled on day 0 of AZD1222 vaccination. The source of this sequence is an adult in good health. CDR3 amino acids: CASSSGVPGYTF. The CDR3 coding sequence is TGTGCCAGCAGTTCCGGGGTCCCCGGCTACACCTTC.